This T cell receptor (beta chain) comes out of a study of regulatory T cells in long-lasting Graves disease. The CDR3 is 17 amino acids. Trimming shortened V by 3 bases and J by 5 bases, and 19 bases separated the two germline ends. Germline V CDR1 and CDR2: LGHDT, YNNKEL (reference sequence). Building the TCR beta libraries relied on iRepertoire HTBI primers, and CDR3 regions underwent Arm-PCR. Original processing methods: The study identified around 62 TRBV and some 13 TRBJ segments across samples. TCRdb recomputed calls from the multiplex PCR reads with MiXCR, one row per CDR3 protein. These V and J calls originate from TCRdb's pipeline instead of the authors' own analysis. The sample has under 450,000 distinct CDR3 sequences, roughly 20% seen once. Concerning this clonotype itself: Its target is not known.

The study's findings and limits: Persistent disease samples used TRBV28, TRBJ1-2 and TRBJ2-5 preferentially. The researchers studied only peripheral blood, not thyroid tissue.

Described time point: persistent/refractory GD, antithyroid drugs over 5 years with positive TRAb. PBMCs were the source of the RNA used for TCR sequencing. The TCR sequence derives from a woman aged 35 to 49 with Graves disease. The sequences come from peripheral blood mononuclear cells (PBMCs), collected when the disease was refractory, from a patient treated with antithyroid drugs. The chain links TRBV3-1 to TRBJ2-2, with D uncertain. CDR3 coding DNA: TGTGCCAGCAGCCATGGGGTAACACGCCATTTTACCGGGGAGCTGTTTTTT. Its translation is CASSHGVTRHFTGELFF.